This section outlines one T cell receptor beta chain sequence together with its context. The repertoire was sequenced with immunoSEQ multiplex PCR; TCRdb's copy has only in-frame clones and lacks some. The sample consists of roughly 91,000 clones, about 84% of them appearing once. Germline CDR1 reads KGHSH; CDR2 reads LQKENI. V was trimmed by 4 bases and J by 4 bases, leaving 10 bases between them. The CDR3 runs 13 residues. This sample is part of a study of PD-L1 blockade in urothelial cancer. In the study overall: Males with urothelial cancer arising in the bladder constituted about nine tenths of the roughly 29 patients. Specimens of blood held a median count of approximately 150,000 T cells.

Time point meaning: pretreatment peripheral blood. Patients' urothelial carcinoma was locally advanced or metastatic. Samples spanned pretreatment and treatment, with 1 to 8 time points per patient. The specimen comprised PBMCs, sampled around atezolizumab (anti-PD-L1) treatment. The sequence was collected from a man aged 55 to 69 with urothelial cancer. J is TRBJ1-1 and V is TRBV18; D is unresolved. This CDR3 is CASSQGEGTEAFF. CDR3 in DNA: TGTGCCAGCTCACAAGGAGAGGGCACTGAAGCTTTCTTT.